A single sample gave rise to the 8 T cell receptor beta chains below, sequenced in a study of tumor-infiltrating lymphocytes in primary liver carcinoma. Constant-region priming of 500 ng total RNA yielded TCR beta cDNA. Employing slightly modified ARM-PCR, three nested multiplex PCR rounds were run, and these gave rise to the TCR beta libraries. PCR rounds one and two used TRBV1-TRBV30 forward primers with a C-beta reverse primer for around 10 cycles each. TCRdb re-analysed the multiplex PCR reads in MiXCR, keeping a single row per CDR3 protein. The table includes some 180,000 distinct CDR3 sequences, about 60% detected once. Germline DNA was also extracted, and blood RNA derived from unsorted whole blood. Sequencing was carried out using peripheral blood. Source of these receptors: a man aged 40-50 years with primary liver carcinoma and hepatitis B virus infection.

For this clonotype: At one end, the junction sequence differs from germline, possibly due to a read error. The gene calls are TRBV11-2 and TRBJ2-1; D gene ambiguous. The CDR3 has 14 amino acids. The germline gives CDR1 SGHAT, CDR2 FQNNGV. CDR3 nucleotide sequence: TGTGTCAGCAGCTTCATAGCCTCCTACAGTGAGCAGTTCTTC. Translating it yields CVSSFIASYSEQFF. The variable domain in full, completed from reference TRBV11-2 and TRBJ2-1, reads EAGVAQSPRYKIIEKRQSVAFWCNPISGHATLYWYQQILGQGPKLLIQFQNNGVVDDSQLPKDRFSAERLKGVDSTLKIQPAKLEDSAVYLCVSSFIASYSEQFFGPGTRLTVL.

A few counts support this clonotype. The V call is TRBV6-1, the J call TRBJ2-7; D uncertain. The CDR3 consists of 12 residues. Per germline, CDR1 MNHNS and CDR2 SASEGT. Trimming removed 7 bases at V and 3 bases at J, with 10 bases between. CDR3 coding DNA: TGTGCCAGCAACCCGGGCCACTACGAGCAGTACTTC. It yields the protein CASNPGHYEQYF.

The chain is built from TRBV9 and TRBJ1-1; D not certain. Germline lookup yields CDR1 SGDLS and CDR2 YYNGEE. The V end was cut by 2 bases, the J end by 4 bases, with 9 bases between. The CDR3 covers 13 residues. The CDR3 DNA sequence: TGTGCCAGCAGCGTGGAGGGCCTCACTGAAGCTTTCTTT. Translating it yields CASSVEGLTEAFF.

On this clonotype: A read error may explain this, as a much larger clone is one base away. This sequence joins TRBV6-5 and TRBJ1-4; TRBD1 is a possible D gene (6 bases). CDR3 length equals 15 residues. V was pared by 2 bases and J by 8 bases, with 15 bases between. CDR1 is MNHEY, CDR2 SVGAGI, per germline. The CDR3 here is CASSYGGGLGEKLFF. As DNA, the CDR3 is TGTGCCAGCAGTTACGGGGGCGGGCTCGGAGAAAAACTGTTTTTT.

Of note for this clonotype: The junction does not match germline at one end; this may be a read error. In DNA, the CDR3 is TGTGTCAGCTCACTGAGTCGTCGGGAGCTGTTTTTT. This translates into CVSSLSRRELFF. This chain links TRBV18 with TRBJ2-2, with D uncertain. This CDR3 contains 12 residues. Germline assignment: CDR1 KGHSH and CDR2 LQKENI.

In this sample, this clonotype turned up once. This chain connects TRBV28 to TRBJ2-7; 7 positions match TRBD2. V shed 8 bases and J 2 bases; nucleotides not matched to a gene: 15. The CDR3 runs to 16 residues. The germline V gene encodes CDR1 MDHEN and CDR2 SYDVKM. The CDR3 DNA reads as TGTGCCAGCGGCCTCGGGGCTAGCGGTAACCCCTACGAGCAGTACTTC. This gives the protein CASGLGASGNPYEQYF.

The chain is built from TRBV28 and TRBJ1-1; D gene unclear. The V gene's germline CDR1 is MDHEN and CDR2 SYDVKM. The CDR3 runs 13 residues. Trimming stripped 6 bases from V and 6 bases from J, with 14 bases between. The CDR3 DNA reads TGTGCCAGCAGATCTGACGTGGGCGCTGAAGCTTTCTTT. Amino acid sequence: CASRSDVGAEAFF.

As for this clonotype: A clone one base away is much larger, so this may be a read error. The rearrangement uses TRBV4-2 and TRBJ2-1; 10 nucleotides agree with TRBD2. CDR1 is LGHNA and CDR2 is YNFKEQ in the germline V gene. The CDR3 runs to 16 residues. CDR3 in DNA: TGTGCCAGCAGCCAGGCGGGGACTAGCGTCTACGATGAGCAGTTCTTC. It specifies CASSQAGTSVYDEQFF.